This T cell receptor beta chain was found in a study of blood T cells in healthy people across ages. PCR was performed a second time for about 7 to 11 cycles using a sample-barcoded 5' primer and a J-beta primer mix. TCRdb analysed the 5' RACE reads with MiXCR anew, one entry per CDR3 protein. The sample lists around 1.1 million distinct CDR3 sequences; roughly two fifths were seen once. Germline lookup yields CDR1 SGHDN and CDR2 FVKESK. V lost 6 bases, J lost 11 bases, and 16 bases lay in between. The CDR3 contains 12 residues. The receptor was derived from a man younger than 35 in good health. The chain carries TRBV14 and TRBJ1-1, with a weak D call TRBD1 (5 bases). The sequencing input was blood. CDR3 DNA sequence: TGTGCCAGCAGTCGGGAGGGGATGGATGCTTTCTTT. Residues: CASSREGMDAFF.